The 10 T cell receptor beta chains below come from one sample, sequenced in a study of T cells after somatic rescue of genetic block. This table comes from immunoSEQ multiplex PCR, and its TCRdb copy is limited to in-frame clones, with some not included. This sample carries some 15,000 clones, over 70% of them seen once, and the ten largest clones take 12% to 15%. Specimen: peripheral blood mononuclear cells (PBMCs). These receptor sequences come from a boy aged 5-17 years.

The CDR3 sequence is CASSFLADYEQYF. The CDR3 nucleotides read TGTGCCAGCAGCTTCCTAGCGGACTACGAGCAGTACTTC. This sequence joins TRBV7-9 and TRBJ2-7; 7 bases agree with TRBD2. Trimming at V came to 3 bases and at J to 3 bases, leaving 2 bases not matched to a gene. From germline, CDR1 is SEHNR and CDR2 FQNEAQ (reference sequence). The CDR3 is 13 residues long.

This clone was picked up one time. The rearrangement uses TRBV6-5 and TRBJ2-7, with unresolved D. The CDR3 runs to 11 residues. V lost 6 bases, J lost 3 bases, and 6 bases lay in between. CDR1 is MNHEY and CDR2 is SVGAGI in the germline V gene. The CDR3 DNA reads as TGTGCCAGCAGCAAAGGCTACGAGCAGTACTTC. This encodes CASSKGYEQYF.

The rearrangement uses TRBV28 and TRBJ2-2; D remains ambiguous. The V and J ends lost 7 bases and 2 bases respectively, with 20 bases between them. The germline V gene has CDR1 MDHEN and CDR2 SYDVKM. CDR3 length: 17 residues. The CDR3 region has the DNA TGTGCCAGCACCACTCCCTTCGGCAGAAGAAACACCGGGGAGCTGTTTTTT. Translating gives CASTTPFGRRNTGELFF. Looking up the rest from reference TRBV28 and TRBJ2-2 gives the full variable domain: DVKVTQSSRYLVKRTGEKVFLECVQDMDHENMFWYRQDPGLGLRLIYFSYDVKMKEKGDIPEGYSVSREKKERFSLILESASTNQTSMYLCASTTPFGRRNTGELFFGEGSRLTVL.

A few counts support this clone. The CDR3 spells CASSIGRGYEQYF. The CDR3 region has the DNA TGTGCCAGTAGTATCGGCAGGGGCTACGAGCAGTACTTC. The chain has TRBV19 and TRBJ2-7, with a possible D match to TRBD1 (6 bases). The germline CDR1 and CDR2 sequences are LNHDA and SQIVND (reference sequence). The ends were cut back, 3 bases at V and 3 bases at J, with 9 bases in the middle. The CDR3 length is 13 residues.

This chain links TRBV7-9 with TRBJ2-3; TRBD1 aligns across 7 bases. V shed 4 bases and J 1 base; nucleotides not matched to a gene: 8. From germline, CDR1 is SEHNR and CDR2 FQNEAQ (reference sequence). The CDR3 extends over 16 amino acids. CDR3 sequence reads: CASSSGTVEGTDTQYF. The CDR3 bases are TGTGCCAGCAGCTCCGGGACAGTCGAGGGCACAGATACGCAGTATTTT.

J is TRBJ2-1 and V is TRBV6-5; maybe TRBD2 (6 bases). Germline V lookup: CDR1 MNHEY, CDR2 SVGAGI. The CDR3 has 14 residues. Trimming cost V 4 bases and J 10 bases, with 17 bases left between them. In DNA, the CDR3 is TGTGCCAGCAGTTCAGTGGGGGAGGAATGGGAGCAGTTCTTC. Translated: CASSSVGEEWEQFF.

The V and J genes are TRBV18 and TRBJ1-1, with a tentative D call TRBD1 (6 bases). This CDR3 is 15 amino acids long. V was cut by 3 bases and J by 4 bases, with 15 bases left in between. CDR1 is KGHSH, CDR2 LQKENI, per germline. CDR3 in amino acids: CASSPTRGALTEAFF. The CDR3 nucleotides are TGTGCCAGCTCACCTACGCGGGGGGCGCTCACTGAAGCTTTCTTT.

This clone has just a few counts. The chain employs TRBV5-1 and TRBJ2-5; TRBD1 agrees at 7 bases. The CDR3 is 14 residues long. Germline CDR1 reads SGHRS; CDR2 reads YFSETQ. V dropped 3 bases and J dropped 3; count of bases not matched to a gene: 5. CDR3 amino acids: CASSWNRGKETQYF. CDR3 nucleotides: TGCGCCAGCAGCTGGAACAGGGGAAAAGAGACCCAGTACTTC.

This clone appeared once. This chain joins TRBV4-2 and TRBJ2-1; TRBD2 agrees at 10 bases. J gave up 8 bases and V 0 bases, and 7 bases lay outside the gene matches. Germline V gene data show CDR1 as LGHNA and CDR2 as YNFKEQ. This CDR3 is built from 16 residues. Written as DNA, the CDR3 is TGTGCCAGCAGCCAAGATGGGGCTAGCGGGAGTGATGAGCAGTTCTTC. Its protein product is CASSQDGASGSDEQFF.

The CDR3 nucleotides are TGTGCCATCAGTACTCCCGAGGGGATCACCGGGGAGCTGTTTTTT. It is translated as CAISTPEGITGELFF. V and J are TRBV10-3 and TRBJ2-2; D is perhaps TRBD1 or TRBD2 (5 bases each). Per the germline V gene, CDR1 is ENHRY and CDR2 is SYGVKD. V was cut by 5 bases and J by 4 bases, with 14 bases left in between. The CDR3 contains 15 residues.